What follows is one T cell receptor (beta chain) and its context. V lost 2 bases and J 3 bases, leaving 11 bases between the germline ends. The CDR3 length is 16 residues. Germline CDR1 is LGHNA and CDR2 is YSLEER. This specimen belongs to a study of radiotherapy plus CTLA-4 blockade in lung cancer. Generated by immunoSEQ multiplex PCR, the TCRdb table keeps only in-frame clones and is missing some. The table has about 57,000 clones, around 79% seen once. The TCR comes from a human donor with non-small cell lung cancer who had a complete response to radiotherapy plus ipilimumab. This chain links TRBV4-3 with TRBJ1-6, with D possibly matching TRBD1 (5 bases). Sample: peripheral blood, taken from a patient treated with radiotherapy plus ipilimumab. The CDR3 region is CASSQSTEHYNSPLHF. DNA of the CDR3: TGCGCCAGCAGCCAATCGACAGAACACTATAATTCACCCCTCCACTTT.